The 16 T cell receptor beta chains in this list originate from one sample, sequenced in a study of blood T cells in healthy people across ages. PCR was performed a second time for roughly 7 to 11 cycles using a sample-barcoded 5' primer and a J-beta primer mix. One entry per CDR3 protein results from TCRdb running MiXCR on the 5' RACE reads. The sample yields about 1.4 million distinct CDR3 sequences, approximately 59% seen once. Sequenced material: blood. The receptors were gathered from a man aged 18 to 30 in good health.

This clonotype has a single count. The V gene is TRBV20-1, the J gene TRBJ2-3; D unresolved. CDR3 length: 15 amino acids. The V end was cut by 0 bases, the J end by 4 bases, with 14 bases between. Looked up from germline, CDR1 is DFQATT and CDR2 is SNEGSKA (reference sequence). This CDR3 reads CSARDRGDAPDTQYF. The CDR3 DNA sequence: TGCAGTGCTAGAGATCGAGGAGACGCACCAGATACGCAGTATTTT.

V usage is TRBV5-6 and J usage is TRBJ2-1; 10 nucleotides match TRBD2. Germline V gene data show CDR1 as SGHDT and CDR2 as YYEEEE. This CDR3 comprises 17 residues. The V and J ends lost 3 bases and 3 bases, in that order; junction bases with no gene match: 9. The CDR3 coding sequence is TGTGCCAGCAGCTCAAGAACTAGCGGGAAAATCTACAATGAGCAGTTCTTC. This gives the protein CASSSRTSGKIYNEQFF.

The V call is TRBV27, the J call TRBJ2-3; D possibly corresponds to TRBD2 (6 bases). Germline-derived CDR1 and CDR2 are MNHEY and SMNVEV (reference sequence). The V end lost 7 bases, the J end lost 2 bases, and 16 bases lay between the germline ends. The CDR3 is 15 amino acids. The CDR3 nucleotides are TGTGCCAGCACTTCCCCGGGACTCCACACAGATACGCAGTATTTT. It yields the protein CASTSPGLHTDTQYF.

The CDR3, as DNA: TGTGCCACCCCCGGCCCGGGCTCCTACAATGAGCAGTTCTTC. Translating it yields CATPGPGSYNEQFF. The chain carries TRBV7-9 and TRBJ2-1; no firm D call. The CDR3 extends over 14 amino acids. V lost 10 bases, J lost 0 bases, and 13 bases lay in between. Germline V lookup: CDR1 SEHNR, CDR2 FQNEAQ (reference sequence).

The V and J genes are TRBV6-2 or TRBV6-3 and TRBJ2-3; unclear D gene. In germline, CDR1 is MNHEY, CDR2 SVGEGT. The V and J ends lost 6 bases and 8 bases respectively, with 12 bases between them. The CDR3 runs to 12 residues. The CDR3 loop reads CASRASRGTQYF. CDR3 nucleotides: TGTGCCAGCAGAGCGAGTCGCGGTACGCAGTATTTT.

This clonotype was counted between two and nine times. The CDR3 spells CASSRQGISYEQYF. In DNA, the CDR3 is TGTGCCAGCAGTCGACAGGGGATATCCTACGAGCAGTACTTC. This chain connects TRBV28 to TRBJ2-7; 8 bases fit TRBD1. Trimming cost V 5 bases and J 1 base; bases outside gene matches: 4. The germline CDR1 and CDR2 sequences are MDHEN and SYDVKM. The CDR3 has 14 residues.

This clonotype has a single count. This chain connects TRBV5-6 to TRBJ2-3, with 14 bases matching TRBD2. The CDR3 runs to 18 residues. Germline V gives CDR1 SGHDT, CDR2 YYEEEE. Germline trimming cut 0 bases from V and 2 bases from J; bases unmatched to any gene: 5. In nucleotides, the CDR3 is TGTGCCAGCAGCTTGGCTCGGACTAGCGGGGGGCTCACAGATACGCAGTATTTT. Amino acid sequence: CASSLARTSGGLTDTQYF.

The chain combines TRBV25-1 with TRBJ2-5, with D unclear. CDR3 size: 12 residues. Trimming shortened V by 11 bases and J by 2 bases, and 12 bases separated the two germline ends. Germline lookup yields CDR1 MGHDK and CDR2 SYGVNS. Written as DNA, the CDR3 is TGTGCCCCGACCAACACACAAGAGACCCAGTACTTC. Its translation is CAPTNTQETQYF.

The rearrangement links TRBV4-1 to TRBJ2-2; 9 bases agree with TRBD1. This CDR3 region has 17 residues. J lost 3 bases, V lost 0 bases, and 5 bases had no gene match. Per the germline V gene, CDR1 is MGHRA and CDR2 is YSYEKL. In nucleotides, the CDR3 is TGCGCCAGCAGCCAAGATGCGGGACAGGGATACACCGGGGAGCTGTTTTTT. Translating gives CASSQDAGQGYTGELFF.

CDR3 nucleotides: TGCGCCAGCAGCTTGGAACCTGTTCAAGAGACCCAGTACTTC. Residues: CASSLEPVQETQYF. The rearrangement links TRBV5-1 to TRBJ2-5, with D hard to call. V lost 0 bases to trimming and J lost 2 bases, with 8 bases between them. CDR3 length: 14 residues. Per germline, CDR1 SGHRS and CDR2 YFSETQ.

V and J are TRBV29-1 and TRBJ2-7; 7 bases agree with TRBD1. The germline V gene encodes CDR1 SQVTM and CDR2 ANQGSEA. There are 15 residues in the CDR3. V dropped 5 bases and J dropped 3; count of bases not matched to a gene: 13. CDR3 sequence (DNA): TGCAGCGTTTTGACCGAAAAAGGGGGCTACTACGAGCAGTACTTC. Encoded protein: CSVLTEKGGYYEQYF.

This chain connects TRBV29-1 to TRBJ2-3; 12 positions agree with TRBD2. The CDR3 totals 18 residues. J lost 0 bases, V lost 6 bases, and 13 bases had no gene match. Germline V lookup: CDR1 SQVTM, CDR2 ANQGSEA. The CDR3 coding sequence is TGCAGCGTCGCCCAGCCACTGACTAGCGGGAGAAGCACAGATACGCAGTATTTT. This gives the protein CSVAQPLTSGRSTDTQYF.

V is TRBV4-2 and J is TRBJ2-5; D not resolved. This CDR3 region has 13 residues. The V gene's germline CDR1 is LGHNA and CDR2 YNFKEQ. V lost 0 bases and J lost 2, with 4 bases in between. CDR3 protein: CASSQDQQETQYF. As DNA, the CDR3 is TGTGCCAGCAGCCAAGATCAGCAAGAGACCCAGTACTTC.

The CDR3 coding sequence is TGCAGTGCTAGGGCCTCGGTCGATACGCAGTATTTT. This translates into CSARASVDTQYF. V usage is TRBV20-1 and J usage is TRBJ2-3; D is uncertain. The CDR3 has 12 amino acids. The ends were cut back, 3 bases at V and 6 bases at J, with 10 bases in the middle. The V gene's germline CDR1 is DFQATT and CDR2 SNEGSKA (reference sequence).

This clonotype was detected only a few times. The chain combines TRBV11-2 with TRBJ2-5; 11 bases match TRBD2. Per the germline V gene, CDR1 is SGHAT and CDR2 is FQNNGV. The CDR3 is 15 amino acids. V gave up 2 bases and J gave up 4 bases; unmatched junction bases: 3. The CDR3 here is CASSLSSGGRETQYF. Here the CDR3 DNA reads TGTGCCAGCAGCTTATCTAGCGGGGGGCGAGAGACCCAGTACTTC.

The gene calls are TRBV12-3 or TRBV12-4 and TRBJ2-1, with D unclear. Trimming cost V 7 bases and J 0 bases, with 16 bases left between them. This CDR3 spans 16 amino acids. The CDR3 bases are TGTGCCAGCAAAACCCTGGACGGTAACTCCTACAATGAGCAGTTCTTC. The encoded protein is CASKTLDGNSYNEQFF.